Shown below are 2 T cell receptor beta chains from a single sample sequenced in a study of T cell responses to AZD1222 COVID-19 vaccine. Repertoires were generated with immunoSEQ multiplex PCR, while TCRdb's copy carries only in-frame clones and drops some. Among approximately 120,000 clones listed, about 88% were seen once. The sequencing here drew on peripheral blood, taken on day 0 of AZD1222 vaccination. All receptors come from an adult in good health.

This chain uses TRBV10-1 with TRBJ1-1; D unclear. V lost 4 bases and J lost 2, with 11 bases in between. Germline CDR1 is WNHNN and CDR2 is SYGVQD (reference sequence). The CDR3 length is 14 residues. The CDR3 DNA follows: TGCGCCAGCAGTGTAGCCAGGTTAAACACTGAAGCTTTCTTT. The encoded protein is CASSVARLNTEAFF.

This chain links TRBV15 with TRBJ1-5; TRBD1 aligns across 7 bases. Germline trimming cut 2 bases from V and 3 bases from J; bases unmatched to any gene: 4. The CDR3 loop spans 15 amino acids. Germline V gives CDR1 LNHNV, CDR2 YYDKDF (reference sequence). Here the CDR3 reads CATSRPDRDNQPQHF. DNA for the CDR3: TGTGCCACCAGCAGACCTGACAGGGACAATCAGCCCCAGCATTTT.